These 2 T cell receptor beta chains share one sample of origin, sequenced in a study of chemoradiotherapy in HPV16-positive cancers. Measured with immunoSEQ multiplex PCR; TCRdb has only the in-frame clones, and not every one. The sample holds around 53,000 clones, roughly 90% seen once. The input for sequencing was blood, taken from a patient who underwent chemoradiotherapy. These receptors all stem from a human donor with HPV-associated anogenital cancer.

In its sample, this clone was seen a few times. This rearrangement joins TRBV7-6 to TRBJ2-1; TRBD2 agrees at 8 bases. This CDR3 spans 15 amino acids. V lost 3 bases to trimming and J lost 0 bases; unmatched junction nucleotides: 1. The germline V gene encodes CDR1 SGHVS and CDR2 FNYEAQ. The CDR3 DNA follows: TGTGCCAGCAGCTTCCTAGCGGGCTCCTACAATGAGCAGTTCTTC. It encodes CASSFLAGSYNEQFF.

The chain uses TRBV5-4 and TRBJ2-4; TRBD1 agrees at 9 bases. CDR3 length: 19 residues. V was pared by 3 bases and J by 0 bases, with 13 bases of the junction left unmatched. Looked up from germline, CDR1 is SGHNT and CDR2 is YYREEE (reference sequence). The CDR3: CASSSGTGSRSLAKNIQYF. The CDR3 DNA follows: TGTGCCAGCAGCTCCGGGACAGGGAGCAGGTCCTTAGCCAAAAACATTCAGTACTTC.